The 24 T cell receptor beta chains listed next were all sequenced from one sample in a study of T-cell reconstitution after alpha-beta-depleted transplantation in children. As it was prepared, the TCRbeta library received unique molecular identifiers. A single record per CDR3 protein comes from TCRdb applying MiXCR to the PCR reads. The top ten clones hold approximately 5% of a sample with roughly 790,000 distinct CDR3 sequences, approximately 15% of them seen once. The specimen was PBMCs, mostly from graft donor cells, collected 360 days after TCRalphabeta/CD19-depleted stem cell transplant. The receptors were sampled from a male patient younger than 18 who had a stem cell transplant for acute lymphoblastic leukemia, so the T cells may come from the graft donor.

At least ten counts were recorded for this clonotype. V and J are TRBV7-2 and TRBJ1-1; no clear D gene. There are 15 residues in the CDR3. The V end was cut by 2 bases, the J end by 0 bases, with 10 bases between. The germline V gene encodes CDR1 SGHTA and CDR2 FQGNSA. The DNA of the CDR3 is TGTGCCAGCAGCTTATTAGGCCTTATGAACACTGAAGCTTTCTTT. Translation: CASSLLGLMNTEAFF.

The chain links TRBV7-8 to TRBJ2-1, with 8 bases aligning to TRBD2. This CDR3 has 16 residues. The V gene end was trimmed by 5 bases and the J gene end by 1 base; junction bases not matched to a gene: 7. The germline V gene has CDR1 SGHVS and CDR2 FQNEAQ. The CDR3 region is CASSPKRERSYNEQFF. The DNA of the CDR3 is TGTGCCAGCAGCCCCAAGCGGGAGAGATCCTACAATGAGCAGTTCTTC.

This clonotype has just a few counts. This chain connects TRBV15 to TRBJ2-5, with TRBD2 identical over 12 bases. V shed 3 bases, J shed 7 bases, and the junction held 3 bases outside the gene matches. The CDR3 sequence is 14 residues long. Germline V CDR1 and CDR2: LNHNV, YYDKDF (reference sequence). This chain's CDR3 is CATSRLTSGGTQYF. Here the CDR3 DNA reads TGTGCCACCAGCAGGCTGACTAGCGGGGGGACCCAGTACTTC.

This clonotype appeared many times. The J gene is TRBJ2-7, the V gene TRBV5-1, with TRBD1 as a possible D gene (6 bases). Looked up from germline, CDR1 is SGHRS and CDR2 is YFSETQ. Trimming stripped 2 bases from V and 4 bases from J, with 10 bases between. The CDR3 loop spans 13 amino acids. CDR3 in DNA: TGCGCCAGCAGCTTCCTCCAGGGGTACGAGCAGTACTTC. Protein: CASSFLQGYEQYF.

The chain couples TRBV20-1 to TRBJ2-1; 13 bases map to TRBD2. Germline values: CDR1 DFQATT, CDR2 SNEGSKA (reference sequence). The CDR3 covers 19 residues. After removal of 1 base from V and 5 bases from J, the junction contained 14 bases not matched to a gene. CDR3 sequence (DNA): TGCAGTGCTAGAGGACGACTAGCGGGGGGCCTTTTAAGGGACAATGAGCAGTTCTTC. As protein: CSARGRLAGGLLRDNEQFF.

The V call is TRBV7-2, the J call TRBJ2-7, with D perhaps matching TRBD2 (6 bases). Germline assignment: CDR1 SGHTA and CDR2 FQGNSA. V lost 5 bases to trimming and J lost 1 base, with 18 bases between them. This CDR3 has 16 amino acids. The CDR3 region has the DNA TGTGCCAGCAGCCTCCGTTGGCAGGGAGGTTCCTACGAGCAGTACTTC. This translates into CASSLRWQGGSYEQYF.

This clonotype was detected many times. This chain connects TRBV25-1 to TRBJ2-1, with 8 bases lining up with TRBD1. The germline V gene has CDR1 MGHDK and CDR2 SYGVNS. The CDR3 covers 15 residues. The junction had 12 bases not matched to a gene; V was cut back by 8 bases and J by 6 bases. The CDR3 coding sequence is TGTGCCAGCGGAGCGTTTGGACAGGGCAGCAATGAGCAGTTCTTC. Translated: CASGAFGQGSNEQFF.

This clonotype was found many times. The chain uses TRBV4-1 and TRBJ2-1, with 7 bases aligning to TRBD2. V was clipped by 1 base and J by 0 bases; unmatched bases: 3. The CDR3 spans 16 residues. From germline, CDR1 is MGHRA and CDR2 YSYEKL. CDR3 nucleotide sequence: TGCGCCAGCAGCCAAGTAGCGGGCAGCTCCTACAATGAGCAGTTCTTC. Residues: CASSQVAGSSYNEQFF.

This chain links TRBV11-3 with TRBJ2-3; 7 bases are shared with TRBD1. V trimming: 3 bases; J trimming: 5 bases; junction bases outside the gene matches: 5. The CDR3 length is 14 residues. From germline, CDR1 is SGHNT and CDR2 YENEEA. This CDR3 is CASSFRGQRDTQYF. Here the CDR3 DNA reads TGTGCCAGCAGCTTTAGGGGGCAGAGAGATACGCAGTATTTT.

The chain employs TRBV3-1 and TRBJ2-5; D gene uncertain. Trimming stripped 0 bases from V and 6 bases from J, with 11 bases between. Germline V gene data show CDR1 as LGHDT and CDR2 as YNNKEL (reference sequence). The CDR3 runs 14 residues. CDR3 residues: CASSQEPGEKTQYF. CDR3 bases: TGTGCCAGCAGCCAAGAACCGGGTGAAAAGACCCAGTACTTC.

The J gene is TRBJ2-1, the V gene TRBV18; 14 bases line up with TRBD2. The CDR3 covers 18 residues. Trimming removed 3 bases from V and 0 bases from J; junction bases left unmatched: 4. Germline CDR1 reads KGHSH; CDR2 reads LQKENI. The CDR3 DNA is TGTGCCAGCTCACCCCGGACTAGCGGGAGGTTCTCCTACAATGAGCAGTTCTTC. It is translated as CASSPRTSGRFSYNEQFF.

This clonotype has more than one count but fewer than ten. The rearrangement links TRBV27 to TRBJ2-4; the match to TRBD1 covers 10 bases. The germline gives CDR1 MNHEY, CDR2 SMNVEV (reference sequence). The CDR3 has 16 amino acids. V gave up 0 bases and J gave up 8 bases; unmatched junction bases: 7. The CDR3 here is CASSLSGFGQGDIQYF. CDR3 nucleotide sequence: TGTGCCAGCAGTTTATCAGGTTTCGGACAGGGGGACATTCAGTACTTC.

The chain employs TRBV20-1 and TRBJ2-1; D might be TRBD2 (6 bases). This CDR3 comprises 15 residues. CDR1 DFQATT and CDR2 SNEGSKA come from the germline V gene (reference sequence). V was pared by 5 bases and J by 3 bases, with 17 bases between. CDR3 in amino acids: CSASNTGTLYNEQFF. The DNA for the CDR3 is TGCAGTGCTTCTAACACCGGGACTCTCTACAATGAGCAGTTCTTC.

This clonotype was recorded a few times. The chain carries TRBV19 and TRBJ2-1, with 11 positions matching TRBD2. The CDR3 is 15 amino acids. The V and J ends lost 7 bases and 8 bases, in that order; junction bases with no gene match: 10. CDR1 is LNHDA and CDR2 is SQIVND in the germline V gene (reference sequence). The CDR3 protein is CASTPLAGANDEQFF. In DNA, the CDR3 is TGTGCCAGTACTCCACTAGCGGGAGCGAACGATGAGCAGTTCTTC.

This clonotype turned up a few times. The chain employs TRBV4-1 and TRBJ2-7; D is perhaps TRBD2 (6 bases). Trimming took off 6 bases at V and 2 bases at J, with 14 bases between the two ends. Looked up from germline, CDR1 is MGHRA and CDR2 is YSYEKL. The CDR3 is 14 amino acids. CDR3 DNA sequence: TGCGCCAGCAGGCCTTCCGGGAGTACCTACGAGCAGTACTTC. This translates into CASRPSGSTYEQYF.

The sample holds a few counts of this clonotype. V gene TRBV7-9 combines with J gene TRBJ1-1; D possibly corresponds to TRBD1 (6 bases). V was clipped by 1 base and J by 1 base, with 10 bases between them. Looked up from germline, CDR1 is SEHNR and CDR2 is FQNEAQ (reference sequence). The CDR3 has 15 amino acids. The CDR3, as DNA: TGTGCCAGCAGCTTAGAGCGGGGGCGGAACACTGAAGCTTTCTTT. This translates into CASSLERGRNTEAFF.

The DNA for the CDR3 is TGTGCCAGCTGGTTCCAAGGAGGGACCAATGAGCAGTTCTTC. It is translated as CASWFQGGTNEQFF. The chain is built from TRBV18 and TRBJ2-1; D is perhaps TRBD2 (6 bases). The germline gives CDR1 KGHSH, CDR2 LQKENI. Trimming removed 7 bases from V and 6 bases from J, with 16 bases in between. The CDR3 totals 14 residues.

This clonotype was observed a few times. As DNA, the CDR3 is TGTGCCAGCAGATCCCCCGGGACCGTCGATGGCTACACCTTC. Its protein is CASRSPGTVDGYTF. The chain carries TRBV7-9 and TRBJ1-2; the D gene is possibly TRBD1 (5 bases). The V end lost 6 bases, the J end lost 6 bases, and 17 bases lay between the germline ends. Germline V gene lookup returns CDR1 SEHNR and CDR2 FQNEAQ (reference sequence). The CDR3 runs 14 residues.

V usage is TRBV18 and J usage is TRBJ1-2; 7 nucleotides line up with TRBD1. With 5 bases clipped from V and 0 bases from J, the junction kept 3 bases outside the gene matches. Per germline, CDR1 KGHSH and CDR2 LQKENI. CDR3 length: 14 amino acids. CDR3 in amino acids: CASSATGTNYGYTF. The CDR3 bases are TGTGCCAGCTCAGCGACAGGGACTAACTATGGCTACACCTTC.

The CDR3 is CASSIRGRRKGSKETQYF. The CDR3, as DNA: TGTGCCAGTAGTATCAGAGGGCGGCGAAAGGGGAGTAAAGAGACCCAGTACTTC. The chain employs TRBV19 and TRBJ2-5; perhaps D is TRBD1 or TRBD2 (5 bases each). In germline, CDR1 is LNHDA, CDR2 SQIVND (reference sequence). The V and J ends lost 3 bases and 3 bases respectively, with 23 bases between them. CDR3 length: 18 amino acids.

The gene calls are TRBV24-1 and TRBJ1-3; 8 nucleotides match TRBD1. Looked up from germline, CDR1 is KGHDR and CDR2 is SFDVKD. Germline trimming cut 5 bases from V and 2 bases from J; bases unmatched to any gene: 1. CDR3 length: 14 residues. Written as DNA, the CDR3 is TGTGCCACCAGTGCGACAGGGGCTGGAAACACCATATATTTT. It is translated as CATSATGAGNTIYF.

The chain is built from TRBV11-1 and TRBJ1-1; D not certain. CDR3 size: 16 residues. Germline V CDR1 and CDR2: SGHAT, FQDESV (reference sequence). Trimming stripped 4 bases from V and 2 bases from J, with 17 bases between. This CDR3 is CASSSYLRAFNTEAFF. CDR3 nucleotides: TGTGCCAGCAGCTCATATCTTAGAGCCTTTAACACTGAAGCTTTCTTT.

A few counts support this clonotype. The chain carries TRBV9 and TRBJ2-1; D unclear. There are 12 residues in the CDR3. Trimming removed 1 base at V and 8 bases at J, with 7 bases between. CDR1 SGDLS and CDR2 YYNGEE come from the germline V gene. DNA for the CDR3: TGTGCCAGCAGCGTAATTGGACATGAGCAGTTCTTC. Translated, it gives CASSVIGHEQFF.

In this sample, this clonotype turned up a few times. This chain links TRBV29-1 with TRBJ1-5; tentative D call: TRBD1 (6 bases). The CDR3 extends over 14 amino acids. Deletions cut 4 bases from V and 3 bases from J, with 13 bases between. From germline, CDR1 is SQVTM and CDR2 ANQGSEA. The CDR3 is CSVASDSYNQPQHF. The CDR3 DNA is TGCAGCGTTGCTTCGGACAGTTACAATCAGCCCCAGCATTTT.